Sequencing of this T cell receptor beta chain was carried out in a study of blood T cell repertoires in COVID-19. Across the study: COVID-19 samples collected from the United States, Italy and Spain covered acute and convalescent phases. PBMCs, B-cell-depleted T cells, or T cells provided the cDNA or gDNA that made up the material.

The CDR3 runs to 14 residues. CDR1 SGHTA and CDR2 FQGNSA come from the germline V gene. Losses at the gene ends were 4 bases for V and 7 bases for J; bases not matched to a gene: 7. Participants were placed into cohorts based on the clinical history they reported. Repertoires were generated with immunoSEQ multiplex PCR, while TCRdb's copy carries only in-frame clones and drops some. The sample yields 390,000 or so clones, 85% to 90% seen once. The sample consisted of PBMCs or T cells enriched from blood (not recorded which). The J gene is TRBJ1-5, the V gene TRBV7-2; 7 positions match TRBD1. This TCR derives from a man between 18 and 35 years old who had recovered from COVID-19. Here the CDR3 DNA reads TGTGCCAGCAGCTATTACGAGGGGGCACAGCCCCAGCATTTT. It yields the protein CASSYYEGAQPQHF.